This paragraph reports one T cell receptor (beta chain). Its antigen is not known. The data derive from a study of beta chain features in type 1 diabetes. This CDR3 spans 12 amino acids. Germline CDR1 and CDR2: MGHDK and SYGVNS. Trimming stripped 4 bases from V and 2 bases from J, with 4 bases between. The authors reverse transcribed all of the isolated RNA, so sequencing captured expressed TCRB transcripts. Assay: immunoSEQ multiplex PCR; the TCRdb copy retains only in-frame clones and omits some. The repertoire has about 390,000 clones, 9.5% to 10% of them found once; the top ten carry over 0.45%. The study's findings and limits: People with Type 1 diabetes carried modestly yet significantly shorter TCRB CDR3s in all four CD4+ subsets.

The sequenced material came from central memory CD4+ T cells from blood. The chain links TRBV25-1 to TRBJ2-3, with D uncertain. The sequence was collected from a man aged 25-45 years with type 1 diabetes. Written as DNA, the CDR3 is TGTGCCAGCAGTGGGAACACAGATACGCAGTATTTT. Amino acid sequence: CASSGNTDTQYF.